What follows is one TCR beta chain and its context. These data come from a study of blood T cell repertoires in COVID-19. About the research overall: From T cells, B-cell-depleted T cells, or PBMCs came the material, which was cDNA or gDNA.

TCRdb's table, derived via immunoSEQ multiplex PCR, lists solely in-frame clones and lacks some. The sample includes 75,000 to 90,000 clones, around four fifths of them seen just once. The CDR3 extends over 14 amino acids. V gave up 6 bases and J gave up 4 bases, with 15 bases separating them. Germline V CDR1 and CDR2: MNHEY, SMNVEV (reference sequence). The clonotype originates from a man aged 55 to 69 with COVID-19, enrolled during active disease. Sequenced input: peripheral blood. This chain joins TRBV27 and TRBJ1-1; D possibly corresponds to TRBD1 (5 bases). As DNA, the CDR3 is TGTGCCAGCAGGGATCGGCAGGGCCTCACTGAAGCTTTCTTT. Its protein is CASRDRQGLTEAFF.